The 27 T cell receptor beta chains below come from one sample, sequenced in a study of shared clonotypes between healthy human individuals (dated by TCRdb to about 2020). For the CD8 naive samples, CD45RO-negative cells were positively selected for CCR7, yielding a CD45RA+CCR7+ population from which TemRA cells were excluded. The library was obtained by the immunoSEQ multiplex PCR assay. Not all clones reach the TCRdb copy of this immuneACCESS table, which keeps in-frame sequences only. Checked studies attribute under half of the gap to unresolved V genes and leave the rest unexplained. This sample gives about 2,100,000 clones in total; more than 85% of them show up just once. The ten largest clones take up around 1.7% of the sample. The sample was naive CD8+ T cells from PBMCs. The cell subset or site label, read with the paper, signifies: CD45RA+CCR7+. The receptors were sampled from a man between 18 and 35 years old in good health. Some clones in this sample may be carry-over from other donors' samples.

The chain is built from TRBV27 and TRBJ1-5; 7 positions match TRBD1. V shed 5 bases and J 3 bases; nucleotides not matched to a gene: 4. This CDR3 is 14 amino acids long. Looked up from germline, CDR1 is MNHEY and CDR2 is SMNVEV (reference sequence). The DNA for the CDR3 is TGTGCCAGCAGTATGGGACAGTACAATCAGCCCCAGCATTTT. It encodes CASSMGQYNQPQHF.

The rearrangement joins TRBV28 to TRBJ1-3, with D hard to call. Per germline, CDR1 MDHEN and CDR2 SYDVKM. CDR3 length equals 15 residues. V was cut by 2 bases and J by 1 base, with 9 bases left in between. The chain's CDR3 is CASSLLALSGNTIYF. DNA of the CDR3: TGTGCCAGCAGTTTACTGGCTCTTTCTGGAAACACCATATATTTT.

The J gene is TRBJ1-2, the V gene TRBV7-9; TRBD1 might be the D (6 bases). V lost 7 bases, J lost 4 bases, and 16 bases lay in between. This CDR3 is built from 14 residues. CDR1 and CDR2 (germline): SEHNR, FQNEAQ (reference sequence). The CDR3 loop is CASKQEGVRYGYTF. DNA for the CDR3: TGTGCCAGCAAGCAAGAGGGGGTTCGCTATGGCTACACCTTC.

The CDR3 DNA reads as TGTGCCAGCAGCTTAGCACCAGGGGGCTACAATGAGCAGTTCTTC. It is translated as CASSLAPGGYNEQFF. The chain uses TRBV7-2 and TRBJ2-1, with 7 nucleotides matching TRBD1. V lost 0 bases, J lost 3 bases, and 2 bases stayed unmatched. CDR1 is SGHTA and CDR2 is FQGNSA in the germline V gene. This CDR3 comprises 15 residues.

This chain connects TRBV29-1 to TRBJ1-1; D is ambiguous. Trimming cost V 8 bases and J 1 base, with 14 bases left between them. The CDR3 has 13 amino acids. Germline V gives CDR1 SQVTM, CDR2 ANQGSEA. The CDR3 nucleotides are TGCAGCCTTACCGTCCAACCGAACACTGAAGCTTTCTTT. The encoded protein is CSLTVQPNTEAFF.

The chain joins TRBV7-9 to TRBJ1-1; weak D call: TRBD1 (6 bases). This CDR3 contains 13 residues. V lost 6 bases and J 6 bases, leaving 14 bases between the germline ends. Germline-derived CDR1 and CDR2 are SEHNR and FQNEAQ (reference sequence). The CDR3 DNA sequence: TGTGCCAGCAGGCCTACAGGGTCCGCTGAAGCTTTCTTT. It yields the protein CASRPTGSAEAFF. Drawing the rest from reference TRBV7-9 and TRBJ1-1, the complete variable domain is DTGVSQNPRHKITKRGQNVTFRCDPISEHNRLYWYRQTLGQGPEFLTYFQNEAQLEKSRLLSDRFSAERPKGSFSTLEIQRTEQGDSAMYLCASRPTGSAEAFFGQGTRLTVV.

J is TRBJ1-1 and V is TRBV7-3, with D hard to call. Germline CDR1 SGHTA, CDR2 FQGTGA. The CDR3 has 13 residues. Trimming removed 0 bases from V and 0 bases from J, with 2 bases in between. CDR3 DNA sequence: TGTGCCAGCAGCTTAACTATGAACACTGAAGCTTTCTTT. Translated, it gives CASSLTMNTEAFF.

The V call is TRBV9, the J call TRBJ2-7, with D perhaps matching TRBD1 or TRBD2 (5 bases each). Germline V lookup: CDR1 SGDLS, CDR2 YYNGEE. The CDR3 has 15 residues. The V end lost 3 bases, the J end lost 3 bases, and 16 bases lay between the germline ends. CDR3 in amino acids: CASSGPPGPYYEQYF. For the CDR3, the DNA is TGTGCCAGCAGCGGCCCGCCGGGACCATACTACGAGCAGTACTTC. Full variable domain (remainder filled in from reference TRBV9 and TRBJ2-7): DSGVTQTPKHLITATGQRVTLRCSPRSGDLSVYWYQQSLDQGLQFLIQYYNGEERAKGNILERFSAQQFPDLHSELNLSSLELGDSALYFCASSGPPGPYYEQYFGPGTRLTVT.

V is TRBV4-2 and J is TRBJ2-3, with TRBD2 identical over 7 bases. This CDR3 is built from 16 residues. The ends lost 2 bases at V and 2 bases at J; junction bases unmatched: 7. Germline V gene lookup returns CDR1 LGHNA and CDR2 YNFKEQ. CDR3 sequence (DNA): TGTGCCAGCAGCCAAAGGGATGCGGGGGACACAGATACGCAGTATTTT. This encodes CASSQRDAGDTDTQYF.

The chain links TRBV4-3 to TRBJ2-5; TRBD2 is a possible D gene (6 bases). The CDR3 spans 15 residues. Germline loops: CDR1 LGHNA, CDR2 YSLEER. Trimming took off 4 bases at V and 2 bases at J, with 14 bases between the two ends. The CDR3 region is CASSLRGMRQETQYF. DNA for the CDR3: TGCGCCAGCAGCCTGCGGGGAATGCGGCAAGAGACCCAGTACTTC.

This chain joins TRBV13 and TRBJ1-1; D is perhaps TRBD1 (5 bases). The germline V gene has CDR1 PRHDT and CDR2 FYEKMQ (reference sequence). This CDR3 has 13 residues. V was pared by 2 bases and J by 5 bases, with 9 bases between. The CDR3 DNA is TGTGCCAGCAGCTTACCGGGGGGAACTGAAGCTTTCTTT. This encodes CASSLPGGTEAFF. Full variable domain (rest looked up from reference TRBV13 and TRBJ1-1): AAGVIQSPRHLIKEKRETATLKCYPIPRHDTVYWYQQGPGQDPQFLISFYEKMQSDKGSIPDRFSAQQFSDYHSELNMSSLELGDSALYFCASSLPGGTEAFFGQGTRLTVV.

This clone was found a few times. The rearrangement links TRBV2 to TRBJ2-1; no clear D. The CDR3 totals 11 residues. V was trimmed by 6 bases and J by 10 bases, leaving 10 bases between them. The germline CDR1 and CDR2 sequences are SNHLY and FYNNEI. The CDR3 sequence: CASRGRPEQFF. CDR3 nucleotides: TGTGCCAGCAGAGGCAGACCCGAGCAGTTCTTC. Full variable domain (missing parts from reference TRBV2 and TRBJ2-1): EPEVTQTPSHQVTQMGQEVILRCVPISNHLYFYWYRQILGQKVEFLVSFYNNEISEKSEIFDDQFSVERPDGSNFTLKIRSTKLEDSAMYFCASRGRPEQFFGPGTRLTVL.

As for this clone: Other DNA sequences in this specimen translate into the identical CDR3. The chain employs TRBV11-1 and TRBJ2-7, with D unresolved. Germline CDR1 and CDR2: SGHAT and FQDESV (reference sequence). The CDR3 runs to 13 residues. Trimming left V 3 bases short and J 2 bases short, with 8 bases between. As DNA, the CDR3 is TGTGCCAGCAGCTTGGACGGACCCTACGAGCAGTACTTC. This translates into CASSLDGPYEQYF.

This chain connects TRBV2 to TRBJ2-7, with 9 nucleotides matching TRBD1. Germline V gene data show CDR1 as SNHLY and CDR2 as FYNNEI. Trimming cost V 5 bases and J 1 base; bases outside gene matches: 9. The CDR3 totals 16 residues. In DNA, the CDR3 is TGTGCCAGCAGTTACTTAGGGACAGGGCTTTCCTACGAGCAGTACTTC. It encodes CASSYLGTGLSYEQYF.

The V gene is TRBV28, the J gene TRBJ2-5; D may be TRBD2 (6 bases). The germline gives CDR1 MDHEN, CDR2 SYDVKM. Trimming stripped 7 bases from V and 1 base from J, with 16 bases between. The CDR3 length is 15 residues. The CDR3 region is CASTPLLSGQETQYF. The CDR3 DNA reads TGTGCCAGCACCCCACTGCTTAGCGGCCAAGAGACCCAGTACTTC. Combining the CDR3 with reference TRBV28 and TRBJ2-5 gives the whole variable domain DVKVTQSSRYLVKRTGEKVFLECVQDMDHENMFWYRQDPGLGLRLIYFSYDVKMKEKGDIPEGYSVSREKKERFSLILESASTNQTSMYLCASTPLLSGQETQYFGPGTRLLVL.

The CDR3 reads CASSQTSGGYNEQFF. DNA of the CDR3: TGTGCCAGCAGTCAGACTAGCGGAGGGTACAATGAGCAGTTCTTC. The chain links TRBV28 to TRBJ2-1, with 9 bases lining up with TRBD2. Trimming at V came to 5 bases and at J to 4 bases, leaving 6 bases not matched to a gene. The germline V gene has CDR1 MDHEN and CDR2 SYDVKM. CDR3 length: 15 amino acids.

This chain joins TRBV7-2 and TRBJ2-2, with D maybe TRBD1 (6 bases). In germline, CDR1 is SGHTA, CDR2 FQGNSA. V was trimmed by 1 base and J by 2 bases, leaving 11 bases between them. The CDR3 contains 16 residues. CDR3 nucleotides: TGTGCCAGCAGCTTAGAAAACAGGGTAAACACCGGGGAGCTGTTTTTT. Its protein is CASSLENRVNTGELFF.

The V call is TRBV4-3, the J call TRBJ2-5; the match to TRBD2 covers 8 bases. This CDR3 has 15 amino acids. Germline CDR1 reads LGHNA; CDR2 reads YSLEER. V dropped 3 bases and J dropped 2; count of bases not matched to a gene: 5. CDR3 sequence (DNA): TGCGCCAGCAGCCATATTAGCGGGACTCAAGAGACCCAGTACTTC. Translation: CASSHISGTQETQYF.

The J gene is TRBJ1-2, the V gene TRBV25-1, with a weak D call TRBD1 (5 bases). From germline, CDR1 is MGHDK and CDR2 SYGVNS. This CDR3 contains 14 residues. Trimming removed 4 bases from V and 8 bases from J, with 17 bases in between. The CDR3 loop is CASSAIEPGPGYTF. DNA of the CDR3: TGTGCCAGCAGTGCGATAGAACCGGGGCCAGGCTACACCTTC.

The chain is built from TRBV9 and TRBJ2-7; 7 bases fit TRBD2. J was trimmed by 6 bases and V by 4 bases; bases with no gene match: 13. The CDR3 has 15 amino acids. Germline V gene sequence: CDR1 SGDLS, CDR2 YYNGEE. The CDR3: CASSPYSGRMGEQYF. CDR3 DNA sequence: TGTGCCAGCAGCCCTTACTCCGGGAGGATGGGCGAGCAGTACTTC.

A note on this clone: Sequence at one end of the junction differs from germline and may be a read error. V is TRBV28 and J is TRBJ1-1, with 7 bases lining up with TRBD1. The CDR3 has 13 residues. Germline lookup yields CDR1 MDHEN and CDR2 SYDVKM. For the CDR3, the DNA is TGTGCCAGCAGTAGGGGGCTGAATACTGAAGCTTTCTTT. Its translation: CASSRGLNTEAFF.

V is TRBV5-4 and J is TRBJ2-7, with TRBD1 matching over 7 bases. Trimming at V came to 3 bases and at J to 4 bases, leaving 7 bases not matched to a gene. Germline CDR1 SGHNT, CDR2 YYREEE (reference sequence). CDR3 size: 14 residues. The CDR3 loop is CASSYRGQPYEQYF. The DNA for the CDR3 is TGTGCCAGCAGCTATAGGGGGCAGCCATACGAGCAGTACTTC.

The chain carries TRBV2 and TRBJ2-2; 7 nucleotides align to TRBD2. Trimming took 6 bases from V and 0 from J; bases not matched to a gene: 16. This CDR3 has 19 amino acids. Germline V gives CDR1 SNHLY, CDR2 FYNNEI. In DNA, the CDR3 is TGTGCCAGCAGCGGATCCCGAATGTCGGGACTACCGAACACCGGGGAGCTGTTTTTT. Its protein is CASSGSRMSGLPNTGELFF. Combining the CDR3 with reference TRBV2 and TRBJ2-2 gives the whole variable domain EPEVTQTPSHQVTQMGQEVILRCVPISNHLYFYWYRQILGQKVEFLVSFYNNEISEKSEIFDDQFSVERPDGSNFTLKIRSTKLEDSAMYFCASSGSRMSGLPNTGELFFGEGSRLTVL.

The chain combines TRBV5-6 with TRBJ2-1; D not resolved. The CDR3 is 15 residues long. The V end lost 2 bases, the J end lost 0 bases, and 9 bases lay between the germline ends. Germline V gene sequence: CDR1 SGHDT, CDR2 YYEEEE. The CDR3 spells CASSFATSSYNEQFF. The CDR3 coding sequence is TGTGCCAGCAGCTTTGCCACCAGCTCCTACAATGAGCAGTTCTTC.

This rearrangement joins TRBV11-3 to TRBJ2-7; the D gene is possibly TRBD1 (5 bases). The V end was cut by 5 bases, the J end by 2 bases, with 13 bases between. The CDR3 totals 14 residues. Germline loops: CDR1 SGHNT, CDR2 YENEEA. The CDR3 sequence: CASSPPGAPYEQYF. CDR3 nucleotides: TGTGCCAGCAGCCCTCCTGGGGCCCCCTACGAGCAGTACTTC.

V gene TRBV23-1 combines with J gene TRBJ2-6, with TRBD1 matching 7 bases. TRBV23-1 carries the ORF label, with uncertain function. V lost 6 bases, J lost 1 base, and 18 bases stayed unmatched. The CDR3 consists of 20 residues. CDR3 sequence reads: CASSRTGRQGRGSGANVLTF. Here the CDR3 DNA reads TGCGCCAGCAGCCGCACCGGCAGACAGGGTCGGGGATCTGGGGCCAACGTCCTGACTTTC.

The gene calls are TRBV9 and TRBJ2-3; 7 nucleotides line up with TRBD1. Germline CDR1 is SGDLS and CDR2 is YYNGEE. CDR3 length equals 15 residues. V was pared by 5 bases and J by 3 bases, with 9 bases of the junction left unmatched. The CDR3 loop reads CASRSRDSATDTQYF. CDR3 sequence (DNA): TGTGCCAGCAGATCCCGGGACAGTGCTACAGATACGCAGTATTTT.